The rows below give T cell receptor beta chains drawn from one sample of a study of OX40 agonist ivuxolimab in advanced cancers. Method: immunoSEQ multiplex PCR; TCRdb's copy keeps in-frame clones and lacks some. The sample shows roughly 33,000 clones, 74% of them seen only once. The sample was CD4+ or CD8+ T cells sorted from blood, taken in a trial of the OX40 agonist ivuxolimab. The source is an adult with an advanced solid tumor such as melanoma, head and neck, liver or kidney cancer. CDR3s include the opening cysteine and the closing phenylalanine or tryptophan. A D gene is named only where the DNA matches it firmly. Clone size is given for some rows only: seen once, a few or many times, or a class if the clone is expanded.

V gene,clone size,D gene,J gene,CDR3 protein,CDR3 DNA
TRBV30,NA,NA,TRBJ2-7,CAWSVNGRATYEQYF,TGTGCCTGGAGTGTAAATGGCAGGGCGACCTACGAGCAGTACTTC
TRBV7-2,NA,TRBD2,TRBJ2-5,CASSMERGRWETQYF,TGTGCCAGCAGCATGGAGCGGGGGCGGTGGGAGACCCAGTACTTC
TRBV6-6,NA,NA,TRBJ1-1,CASSYSGGRGTEAFF,TGTGCCAGCAGTTACTCAGGAGGGAGGGGCACTGAAGCTTTCTTT
TRBV13,large,TRBD1,TRBJ1-4,CASSLRTGGLTTNEKLFF,TGTGCCAGCAGCTTAAGGACAGGGGGCTTGACAACTAATGAAAAACTGTTTTTT
TRBV29-1,NA,TRBD1,TRBJ1-2,CSVGGQSYTF,TGCAGCGTTGGGGGACAGAGCTACACCTTC
TRBV19,NA,NA,TRBJ2-3,CATQTGYTDTQYF,TGTGCCACCCAGACAGGATACACAGATACGCAGTATTTT
TRBV5-1,NA,NA,TRBJ2-7,CASSSGDTVIYEQYF,TGCGCCAGCAGCTCTGGGGACACAGTAATCTACGAGCAGTACTTC
TRBV15,NA,TRBD1,TRBJ2-7,CATSFRDRGYEQYF,TGTGCCACCAGCTTCCGGGACAGGGGCTACGAGCAGTACTTC
TRBV30,NA,NA,TRBJ2-7,CAWSVWGPSYEQYF,TGTGCCTGGAGTGTATGGGGCCCCTCCTACGAGCAGTACTTC
TRBV19,NA,NA,TRBJ1-3,CASSIVGTGNTIYF,TGTGCCAGTAGTATAGTAGGGACTGGAAACACCATATATTTT
TRBV6-6,NA,TRBD1,TRBJ2-2,CASSYRGQGAAGELFF,TGTGCCAGCAGTTATCGCGGACAGGGGGCTGCCGGGGAGCTGTTTTTT
TRBV25-1,NA,NA,TRBJ2-1,CASSEYGISYNEQFF,TGTGCCAGCAGTGAATATGGGATATCCTACAATGAGCAGTTCTTC
TRBV6-5,NA,TRBD1,TRBJ1-2,CATRGTGDGYTF,TGTGCCACCAGAGGGACAGGGGATGGCTACACCTTC
TRBV27,NA,NA,TRBJ2-1,CASRLRGANNEQFF,TGTGCCAGCCGCCTCCGGGGGGCCAATAATGAGCAGTTCTTC
TRBV27,NA,NA,TRBJ2-2,CASIPTGTVGELFF,TGTGCCAGCATTCCCACAGGGACCGTCGGGGAGCTGTTTTTT
TRBV6-1,NA,NA,TRBJ1-1,CAVWGNTEAFF,TGTGCCGTCTGGGGGAACACTGAAGCTTTCTTT
TRBV5-1,NA,NA,TRBJ1-1,CASSLFGQANTEAFF,TGCGCCAGCAGCTTGTTTGGCCAGGCGAACACTGAAGCTTTCTTT
TRBV30,NA,TRBD1,TRBJ1-6,CAWSKGQGGSPLHF,TGTGCCTGGAGTAAGGGACAGGGGGGCTCACCCCTCCACTTT
TRBV2,NA,NA,TRBJ1-6,CASSEVVFPRGSPLHF,TGTGCCAGCAGTGAGGTTGTGTTTCCCCGGGGTTCACCCCTCCACTTT
TRBV7-2,NA,NA,TRBJ2-3,CASSLLRTDTQYF,TGTGCCAGCAGCTTACTAAGGACAGATACGCAGTATTTT
TRBV30,NA,NA,TRBJ2-7,CACRGTNVNEQYF,TGTGCCTGTAGGGGAACCAACGTAAACGAGCAGTACTTC
TRBV13,NA,TRBD2,TRBJ2-2,CASSVRGGHGELFF,TGTGCCAGCAGCGTGCGGGGGGGCCACGGGGAGCTGTTTTTT
TRBV4-2,once,TRBD1,TRBJ1-2,CASSSAGQGHVWYGYTF,TGTGCCAGCAGCTCAGCGGGACAGGGACATGTGTGGTATGGCTACACCTTC
TRBV30,once,TRBD1,TRBJ1-2,CAWRGGGGSNYGYTF,TGTGCCTGGAGGGGAGGGGGCGGCTCTAACTATGGCTACACCTTC
TRBV30,few,NA,TRBJ1-1,CAWERGLNTEAFF,TGTGCCTGGGAAAGGGGCCTGAACACTGAAGCTTTCTTT
TRBV28,once,TRBD2,TRBJ2-4,CASREEAGGAKNIQYF,TGTGCCAGCAGAGAAGAAGCGGGGGGGGCCAAAAACATTCAGTACTTC
TRBV5-1,NA,NA,TRBJ1-1,CASRRNRAEGTEAFF,TGCGCCAGCAGGCGGAATAGAGCAGAGGGCACTGAAGCTTTCTTT
TRBV19,NA,NA,TRBJ1-4,CASRARGGRGEKLFF,TGTGCCAGTAGGGCACGGGGCGGGAGAGGGGAAAAACTGTTTTTT
TRBV5-6,NA,NA,TRBJ1-4,CASSSGRTEKLFF,TGTGCCAGCAGCTCCGGACGGACGGAAAAACTGTTTTTT
TRBV9,NA,NA,TRBJ2-3,CASSVEETDLSTDTQYF,TGTGCCAGCAGCGTAGAAGAAACCGATCTAAGCACAGATACGCAGTATTTT
TRBV5-5,NA,TRBD1,TRBJ1-2,CASSSTGEGGYTF,TGTGCCAGCAGCTCTACAGGGGAAGGTGGCTACACCTTC
TRBV18,NA,TRBD1,TRBJ1-1,CASSRRGGMDTEAFF,TGTGCCAGCTCTCGTAGAGGGGGCATGGACACTGAAGCTTTCTTT
TRBV28,NA,NA,TRBJ1-6,CASSWTELNSPLHF,TGTGCCAGCAGTTGGACGGAACTTAATTCACCCCTCCACTTT
TRBV7-2,NA,NA,TRBJ2-7,CASSRSVGGFEQYF,TGTGCCAGCAGCCGAAGCGTCGGGGGCTTCGAGCAGTACTTC